One and the same sample provided the 28 T cell receptor beta chains below, sequenced in a study of cytomegalovirus exposure and HLA in healthy donors. PCR employed 60 Vbeta and 13 Jbeta primers. Sequenced by immunoSEQ multiplex PCR; TCRdb stores in-frame clones only, minus some. The profile shows fewer than 95,000 clones, approximately 63% of them singletons. Sequencing input: PBMCs. The receptors originated from a woman aged 25 to 45 in good health and CMV-seronegative.

The chain joins TRBV5-1 to TRBJ2-1, with a tentative D call TRBD1 (6 bases). Trimming left V 3 bases short and J 5 bases short, with 18 bases between. There are 16 residues in the CDR3. Germline-derived CDR1 and CDR2 are SGHRS and YFSETQ. This CDR3 reads CASSSTGTALDNEQFF. The CDR3 DNA is TGCGCCAGCAGCTCCACAGGGACCGCCTTGGACAATGAGCAGTTCTTC.

This clone was picked up a small number of times. V usage is TRBV5-1 and J usage is TRBJ1-3; the match to TRBD1 covers 10 bases. Germline CDR1 and CDR2: SGHRS and YFSETQ. The CDR3 has 16 amino acids. V shed 2 bases and J 2 bases; nucleotides not matched to a gene: 4. CDR3 nucleotide sequence: TGCGCCAGCAGCTTATCCGGGACAGGGGCTGGAAACACCATATATTTT. This codes for CASSLSGTGAGNTIYF. Looking up the rest from reference TRBV5-1 and TRBJ1-3 gives the full variable domain: KAGVTQTPRYLIKTRGQQVTLSCSPISGHRSVSWYQQTPGQGLQFLFEYFSETQRNKGNFPGRFSGRQFSNSRSEMNVSTLELGDSALYLCASSLSGTGAGNTIYFGEGSWLTVV.

This clone was seen a few times. The chain has TRBV10-3 and TRBJ1-4; D ambiguous. Trimming shortened V by 0 bases and J by 8 bases, and 10 bases separated the two germline ends. This CDR3 comprises 14 residues. In germline, CDR1 is ENHRY, CDR2 SYGVKD. The CDR3 sequence is CAISESRFREKLFF. The CDR3 DNA reads as TGTGCCATCAGTGAGTCGAGGTTTCGGGAAAAACTGTTTTTT.

The rearrangement joins TRBV5-1 to TRBJ2-5; D perhaps matches TRBD1 (5 bases). This CDR3 contains 15 residues. Germline lookup yields CDR1 SGHRS and CDR2 YFSETQ. Trimming shortened V by 5 bases and J by 3 bases, and 17 bases separated the two germline ends. The CDR3 DNA is TGCGCCAGCAGACCACTTAGCAGGGCCAAAGAGACCCAGTACTTC. It is translated as CASRPLSRAKETQYF.

This clone turned up a few times. The chain carries TRBV2 and TRBJ2-7; a weak D match, TRBD1 (6 bases). The CDR3 is 14 amino acids. Trimming shortened V by 7 bases and J by 3 bases, and 16 bases separated the two germline ends. Germline V gene sequence: CDR1 SNHLY, CDR2 FYNNEI. CDR3 bases: TGTGCCAGCATCCAGGACAGTGGGGTCTACGAGCAGTACTTC. It specifies CASIQDSGVYEQYF.

This clone was observed a handful of times. CDR3 nucleotide sequence: TGCGCCAGCAGCTTGGCCCAAGGAGTAGCCGTCTACGAGCAGTACTTC. It encodes CASSLAQGVAVYEQYF. The rearrangement joins TRBV5-1 to TRBJ2-7; D gene unclear. The CDR3 is made up of 16 amino acids. V lost 0 bases and J 3 bases, leaving 16 bases between the germline ends. The germline V gene has CDR1 SGHRS and CDR2 YFSETQ.

The V and J genes are TRBV28 and TRBJ2-7; TRBD2 aligns across 7 bases. Germline loops: CDR1 MDHEN, CDR2 SYDVKM. CDR3 length: 13 residues. V trimming: 2 bases; J trimming: 2 bases; junction bases outside the gene matches: 0. The CDR3 DNA sequence: TGTGCCAGCAGTTTAGCGGGAGCCTACGAGCAGTACTTC. Protein product: CASSLAGAYEQYF.

V and J are TRBV7-2 and TRBJ2-7; possibly TRBD2 for D (6 bases). Deletions cut 1 base from V and 3 bases from J, with 10 bases between. CDR3 size: 14 residues. Germline-derived CDR1 and CDR2 are SGHTA and FQGNSA. Here the CDR3 reads CASSLVGGNYEQYF. CDR3 in DNA: TGTGCCAGCAGCTTAGTCGGGGGTAACTACGAGCAGTACTTC.

This chain uses TRBV29-1 with TRBJ1-2; D remains unclear. Germline V lookup: CDR1 SQVTM, CDR2 ANQGSEA. Deletions cut 2 bases from V and 8 bases from J, with 15 bases between. The CDR3 has 13 residues. The CDR3 loop is CSVEIGGLGGYTF. The CDR3 DNA follows: TGCAGCGTTGAAATTGGAGGGCTCGGGGGCTACACCTTC.

This clone occurred a few times. V and J are TRBV6-5 and TRBJ1-5; 7 nucleotides agree with TRBD1. Per the germline V gene, CDR1 is MNHEY and CDR2 is SVGAGI. The J segment lost 6 bases and the V segment lost 5 bases, leaving 7 bases of the junction unmatched. The CDR3 is made up of 14 amino acids. CDR3 amino acids: CASSNPGQSQPQHF. The CDR3 DNA follows: TGTGCCAGCAGTAATCCGGGACAGAGTCAGCCCCAGCATTTT.

The chain recombines TRBV7-9 with TRBJ2-3; tentative D call: TRBD1 (5 bases). CDR1 is SEHNR, CDR2 FQNEAQ, per germline (reference sequence). Trimming took 0 bases from V and 2 from J, leaving 15 bases between them. The CDR3 sequence is 17 residues long. Here the CDR3 reads CASSLARVRYDTDTQYF. In DNA form, the CDR3 reads TGTGCCAGCAGCTTAGCCAGGGTCCGCTACGACACAGATACGCAGTATTTT.

The genes are TRBV19 and TRBJ1-3, with a weak D call TRBD1 (6 bases). The CDR3 is 16 residues long. Germline V gives CDR1 LNHDA, CDR2 SQIVND (reference sequence). V was clipped by 8 bases and J by 0 bases, with 17 bases between them. In DNA, the CDR3 is TGTGCCAGTGGTAGGACAGCCCTCCTCTCTGGAAACACCATATATTTT. Its translation: CASGRTALLSGNTIYF.

In DNA form, the CDR3 reads TGTGCCAGCAGCAAAAAAAGGTCTCTGACCCCGGGGGAGACCCAGTACTTC. Encoded protein: CASSKKRSLTPGETQYF. This chain connects TRBV21-1 to TRBJ2-5; TRBD2 is the table's D call and was not checked against the DNA. TRBV21-1 is termed a pseudogene. This CDR3 spans 17 amino acids.

CDR3 protein: CASSQARGLNEQYF. In DNA, the CDR3 is TGCGCCAGCAGCCAAGCTAGAGGTCTTAACGAGCAGTACTTC. The chain employs TRBV4-1 and TRBJ2-7; no definite D call. In germline, CDR1 is MGHRA, CDR2 YSYEKL. Trimming took off 1 base at V and 5 bases at J, with 12 bases between the two ends. This CDR3 contains 14 residues.

The J gene is TRBJ2-3, the V gene TRBV5-1; 8 nucleotides line up with TRBD2. Germline V gene lookup returns CDR1 SGHRS and CDR2 YFSETQ. With 7 bases clipped from V and 6 bases from J, the junction kept 4 bases outside the gene matches. The CDR3 extends over 12 amino acids. CDR3: CASSPGGDTQYF. CDR3 coding DNA: TGCGCCAGCTCCCCGGGGGGGGATACGCAGTATTTT.

The chain uses TRBV18 and TRBJ2-1; D remains unclear. This CDR3 has 15 amino acids. The germline V gene encodes CDR1 KGHSH and CDR2 LQKENI. The V end lost 2 bases, the J end lost 0 bases, and 8 bases lay between the germline ends. DNA for the CDR3: TGTGCCAGCTCACCAGACATGAGCTCCTACAATGAGCAGTTCTTC. Its translation is CASSPDMSSYNEQFF.

This clone was observed a handful of times. CDR3 in DNA: TGTGCCAGCACCCCCTCTGCAACTAATGAAAAACTGTTTTTT. Its protein is CASTPSATNEKLFF. The genes are TRBV6-5 and TRBJ1-4; D remains ambiguous. V lost 7 bases, J lost 0 bases, and 9 bases lay in between. The CDR3 loop spans 14 amino acids. Germline V gene lookup returns CDR1 MNHEY and CDR2 SVGAGI.

A few counts support this clone. This rearrangement joins TRBV28 to TRBJ2-5, with 9 bases aligning to TRBD2. The V and J ends lost 0 bases and 1 base, in that order; junction bases with no gene match: 6. In germline, CDR1 is MDHEN, CDR2 SYDVKM. The CDR3 has 17 amino acids. CDR3: CASSLWGSGGIQETQYF. DNA of the CDR3: TGTGCCAGCAGTTTATGGGGTAGCGGGGGAATCCAAGAGACCCAGTACTTC.

V and J are TRBV10-1 and TRBJ2-7; D possibly corresponds to TRBD2 (6 bases). CDR3 size: 16 residues. Germline loops: CDR1 WNHNN, CDR2 SYGVQD (reference sequence). The ends were cut back, 6 bases at V and 3 bases at J, with 21 bases in the middle. The CDR3 loop reads CASSGGKTSNYYEQYF. CDR3 DNA sequence: TGCGCCAGCAGCGGAGGTAAAACTAGCAACTACTACGAGCAGTACTTC.

This chain joins TRBV28 and TRBJ1-5; D remains unclear. V lost 2 bases, J lost 0 bases, and 5 bases lay in between. The CDR3 sequence is 14 residues long. Germline V lookup: CDR1 MDHEN, CDR2 SYDVKM. This CDR3 reads CASSLTYSNQPQHF. CDR3 in DNA: TGTGCCAGCAGTTTAACCTATAGCAATCAGCCCCAGCATTTT.

This clone showed up just once. The chain joins TRBV5-1 to TRBJ2-7, with D possibly TRBD2 on 6 matching bases. V lost 4 bases and J 5 bases, leaving 22 bases between the germline ends. The length of the CDR3 is 16 residues. Germline values: CDR1 SGHRS, CDR2 YFSETQ. CDR3 bases: TGCGCCAGCAGCCCCGAGGGCCGGGGGTTGCCGGACGAGCAGTACTTC. It is translated as CASSPEGRGLPDEQYF.

This clone was seen just once. The chain joins TRBV18 to TRBJ2-5, with TRBD2 matching 9 bases. V gave up 3 bases and J gave up 5 bases; unmatched junction bases: 7. This CDR3 has 15 amino acids. Germline CDR1 and CDR2: KGHSH and LQKENI. In DNA form, the CDR3 reads TGTGCCAGCTCACCGGGACTAGCTGATCCGGAGACCCAGTACTTC. It translates to CASSPGLADPETQYF. The whole variable domain, filled in from reference TRBV18 and TRBJ2-5, reads NAGVMQNPRHLVRRRGQEARLRCSPMKGHSHVYWYRQLPEEGLKFMVYLQKENIIDESGMPKERFSAEFPKEGPSILRIQQVVRGDSAAYFCASSPGLADPETQYFGPGTRLLVL.

The chain links TRBV28 to TRBJ1-5; D gene ambiguous. CDR3 length: 14 amino acids. From germline, CDR1 is MDHEN and CDR2 SYDVKM. Trimming pared 5 bases from V and 4 bases from J, leaving 12 bases between. CDR3 nucleotides: TGTGCCAGCAGTCTTACTCAGGCGAATCAGCCCCAGCATTTT. Translating gives CASSLTQANQPQHF.

CDR3 coding DNA: TGTGCCATCGGAGATGTAGCCAAAAACATTCAGTACTTC. It codes for CAIGDVAKNIQYF. The gene calls are TRBV28 and TRBJ2-4; unclear D gene. Looked up from germline, CDR1 is MDHEN and CDR2 is SYDVKM. V lost 10 bases and J 0 bases, leaving 10 bases between the germline ends. The CDR3 has 13 residues.

The V gene is TRBV19, the J gene TRBJ1-1; D is undetermined. The CDR3 has 13 residues. V was cut by 3 bases and J by 6 bases, with 11 bases left in between. Germline V gene sequence: CDR1 LNHDA, CDR2 SQIVND (reference sequence). The CDR3 reads CASSIGGSAEAFF. The DNA for the CDR3 is TGTGCCAGTAGTATTGGTGGAAGCGCTGAAGCTTTCTTT.

In its sample, this clone was seen a few times. The J gene is TRBJ1-5, the V gene TRBV6-1; the D gene is possibly TRBD1 (5 bases). The CDR3 is 15 residues long. Germline CDR1 and CDR2: MNHNS and SASEGT. V lost 0 bases to trimming and J lost 5 bases, with 11 bases between them. The CDR3 sequence: CASSEALSGYQPQHF. Here the CDR3 DNA reads TGTGCCAGCAGTGAAGCGCTGTCAGGGTATCAGCCCCAGCATTTT.

This chain uses TRBV29-1 with TRBJ1-2; maybe TRBD1 (5 bases). CDR1 and CDR2 from the germline V gene are SQVTM and ANQGSEA. With 7 bases removed from V and 8 bases from J, the gap between germline ends came to 17 bases. The CDR3 loop spans 12 amino acids. CDR3 bases: TGCAGCGCCCTGCGGCGGGAGGGGGGCTACACCTTC. It yields the protein CSALRREGGYTF.

This clone was seen once. The V call is TRBV7-9, the J call TRBJ1-1, with D perhaps matching TRBD1 (6 bases). V was shortened by 2 bases and J by 4 bases, with 8 bases between the two germline ends. The germline gives CDR1 SEHNR, CDR2 FQNEAQ (reference sequence). The CDR3 has 13 amino acids. CDR3 protein: CASSLSGVTEAFF. As DNA, the CDR3 is TGTGCCAGCAGCTTATCAGGGGTCACTGAAGCTTTCTTT.